This TCR beta chain was observed in a study of shared clonotypes between healthy human individuals (TCRdb year 2020). About the study as a whole: The cohort comprised a couple of women and a few men aged 18 to 49 years. Each donor's leukapheresis produced roughly between about 0.9 and 9.5 billion PBMCs. To estimate repertoire size and how much clonotypes are shared between individuals, the study performed deep sequencing of blood TCR repertoires from roughly five healthy adults. To increase sequencing depth and limit assay-specific biases, different laboratories used diverse techniques to prepare libraries and sequence TCR repertoires. Per donor, three plates each were used for CD4 naive and CD4 memory, two for CD8 naive, and one for CD8 memory. General conclusions and limits of the study: Based on pairwise subsampling, the degree of clonotype sharing among donors was expected to be affected by sequencing depth. Higher generation probabilities were observed for clonotypes shared by all four sorted-subset donors than for non-shared clonotypes. Sampling was restricted to blood, and TCR repertoires in tissue are likely to differ from TCR repertoires in blood. Estimated clonotype richness was generally larger for naive than for memory subsets. Because the study included only a small number of donors, the genetic and exposure-history diversity represented was limited. When a handful of donors were compared, the shared fraction of clonotypes was approximately 5% for naive CD4, less than 4% for naive CD8, roughly 2.5% for memory CD4, and 0.35% to 0.5% for memory CD8. Even with the large sequencing depth, rarefaction of the sorted-subset datasets indicated that sequencing was incomplete.

Healthy HIV-negative adults with no recently reported acute infections or vaccinations were included as donors. Every donor was a Caucasian adult residing in Nashville, Tennessee, USA. CD4+ T cells were enriched by magnetic negative selection; naive cells were then positively selected on CD45RA, and the negative fraction formed the memory subset. Blood was collected by leukapheresis, and PBMCs were isolated by Ficoll-Histopaque density gradient centrifugation and then cryopreserved in liquid nitrogen vapor phase. Purity and quantity of every magnetically sorted T cell population were checked by analytical flow cytometry. Genomic DNA was isolated from every sorted fraction and measured by UV absorbance on a Nanodrop 2000c. Using the deep immunoSEQ assay, TCR CDR3 regions were amplified from genomic DNA by multiplex PCR. Genomic DNA extracted from each cell subset was distributed evenly over all wells of several immunoSEQ 96-well plates, and each plate served as one replicate. For sorted subsets, roughly 200 ng of genomic DNA, equivalent to 30,000 or so T cell genomes, went into each replicate PCR. Purified libraries were quantified with a Qubit 3.0 fluorometer, sized on a Bioanalyzer 2100, and re-quantified with the KAPA Library Quantification kit. Each immunoSEQ 96-well plate was sequenced on its own single-read 150-cycle Illumina NextSeq 550 flow cell. As for the authors' bioinformatics: The immunoSEQ output contained only junctional sequences without quality scores, so filtering could not match that applied to full-length reads. To assign V/J genes and CDR3, sequences were annotated against IMGT germline references using PyIR, a Python wrapper for IgBLAST v1.9. Any read was removed if the V/J assignment was weak (E-value above 1e-6), the CDR3 was missing, or the read contained stop codons, out-of-frame junctions, or ambiguous translated residues. V3J clonotypes were defined as sequences sharing an identical inferred V gene, J gene, and CDR3 amino acid sequence. To compute the percentage overlap between repertoires, the number of shared unique clonotypes was divided by the size of the smaller repertoire. RTK rarefaction, the Chao1 estimator, and Recon v2.1 estimates of unobserved clonotypes were used to assess repertoire richness. Generation probabilities were computed with OLGA for all TCRbeta clonotypes obtained by the gDNA method from four donors. TCRdb obtained this table from immuneACCESS and retained in-frame rearrangements with V and J assigned. These tables miss some clones; where compared with another copy, unresolved V genes account for less than half of the shortfall, and the remainder is unexplained. That table gives V, J and clone size, and the DNA gave D and trimming. A total of around 750,000 clones appear in this sample, 74% of them only once. The ten largest account for around 1.6% of the sample.

In the case of this clone: Its antigen specificity is not known. Per-base qualities were not stored, and no clone one base away is much larger.

The CDR3 goes from the cysteine to the phenylalanine over 16 residues. Only the CDR3 DNA is retained, 48 bases long and in frame from the first base. V gives up 1 base and J gives up 4 bases, and the segment between their germline ends measures 13 bases. As encoded in the germline V gene, CDR1 is ENHRY while CDR2 is SYGVKD. The clonotype comes from a woman aged 30 to 39 in good health. The specimen sequenced was memory CD4+ T cells sorted from blood. This sample's cell subset or site label indicates: CD45RA-negative fraction. The chain is assembled from TRBV10-3 and TRBJ2-2, with no D gene named confidently. CDR3 sequence: CAISELSVTATGELFF. The nucleotide sequence is given as TGTGCCATCAGTGAGTTGTCGGTAACCGCCACCGGGGAGCTGTTTTTT.